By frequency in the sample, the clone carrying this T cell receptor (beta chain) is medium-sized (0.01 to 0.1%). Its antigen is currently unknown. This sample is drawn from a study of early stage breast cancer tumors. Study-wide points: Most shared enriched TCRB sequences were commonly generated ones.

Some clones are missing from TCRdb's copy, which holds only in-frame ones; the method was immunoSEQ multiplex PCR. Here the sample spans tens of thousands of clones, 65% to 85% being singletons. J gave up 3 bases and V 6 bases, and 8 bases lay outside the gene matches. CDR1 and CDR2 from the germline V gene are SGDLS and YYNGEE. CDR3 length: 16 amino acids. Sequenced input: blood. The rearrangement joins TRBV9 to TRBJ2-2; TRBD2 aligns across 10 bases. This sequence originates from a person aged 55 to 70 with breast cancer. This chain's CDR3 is CASINGLAEDTGELFF. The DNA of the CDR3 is TGTGCCAGCATCAACGGACTAGCGGAGGACACCGGGGAGCTGTTTTTT.